The clone carrying this T cell receptor (beta chain) is labeled medium-sized. Other DNA sequences within the sample encode an identical CDR3. The sample belongs to a study of PD-1 blockade in classical Hodgkin lymphoma. The protocol was immunoSEQ multiplex PCR, while the TCRdb copy is restricted to in-frame clones and leaves out a portion. The data show about 28,000 clones, roughly 80% seen once. Exposure to brentuximab vedotin varied, and each patient had relapsed following autologous stem cell transplantation. This CDR3 contains 13 residues. V shed 2 bases, J shed 4 bases, and the junction held 0 bases outside the gene matches. CDR1 MNHEY and CDR2 SMNVEV come from the germline V gene (reference sequence).

This TCR came from a human donor with classical Hodgkin lymphoma. V is TRBV27 and J is TRBJ2-7; 9 bases align to TRBD1. Sequenced material: peripheral blood mononuclear cells (PBMCs), taken before the second cycle of nivolumab. CDR3 residues: CASSLGTGYEQYF. The CDR3 bases are TGTGCCAGCAGTTTAGGGACAGGGTACGAGCAGTACTTC.